The 30 T cell receptor beta chains given below trace back to one sample, sequenced in a study of blood T cell repertoires in COVID-19. The repertoire was sequenced with immunoSEQ multiplex PCR; TCRdb's copy has only in-frame clones and lacks some. The sample shows 170,000 or so clones, roughly 90% of them seen only once. The sequenced material came from PBMCs or T cells enriched from blood (not recorded which). The receptors stem from a woman aged 45-65 years who had recovered from COVID-19.

This clone occurred once. The chain is built from TRBV7-9 and TRBJ1-3; no clear D. The CDR3 has 15 residues. Germline V lookup: CDR1 SEHNR, CDR2 FQNEAQ (reference sequence). Trimming removed 2 bases from V and 1 base from J, with 9 bases in between. CDR3 nucleotides: TGTGCCAGCAGCTTATTCATACAGTCTGGAAACACCATATATTTT. Its protein product is CASSLFIQSGNTIYF.

This chain uses TRBV19 with TRBJ2-1; 10 bases map to TRBD2. Losses at the gene ends were 4 bases for V and 3 bases for J; bases not matched to a gene: 3. Germline V gene data show CDR1 as LNHDA and CDR2 as SQIVND (reference sequence). This CDR3 is 15 amino acids long. The CDR3 reads CASSRTSGVYNEQFF. The CDR3 region has the DNA TGTGCCAGTAGTAGGACTAGCGGTGTCTACAATGAGCAGTTCTTC.

The chain has TRBV7-9 and TRBJ1-2, with TRBD1 as a possible D gene (5 bases). V lost 1 base and J lost 4, with 25 bases in between. The V gene's germline CDR1 is SEHNR and CDR2 FQNEAQ (reference sequence). This CDR3 has 19 residues. The CDR3: CASSLVLGAGGVFIYGYTF. CDR3 DNA: TGTGCCAGCAGCTTAGTACTGGGCGCCGGGGGAGTCTTCATCTATGGCTACACCTTC.

The rearrangement uses TRBV7-2 and TRBJ1-6; 9 bases align to TRBD1. Germline CDR1 is SGHTA and CDR2 is FQGNSA. The length of the CDR3 is 15 residues. Germline trimming cut 5 bases from V and 4 bases from J; bases unmatched to any gene: 3. CDR3 loop: CASSPGTGYNSPLHF. The CDR3 DNA is TGTGCCAGCAGCCCCGGGACAGGGTATAATTCACCCCTCCACTTT. The variable domain in full, with the rest retrieved from reference TRBV7-2 and TRBJ1-6, is GAGVSQSPSNKVTEKGKDVELRCDPISGHTALYWYRQSLGQGLEFLIYFQGNSAPDKSGLPSDRFSAERTGGSVSTLTIQRTQQEDSAVYLCASSPGTGYNSPLHFGNGTRLTVT.

The V gene is TRBV12-3 or TRBV12-4, the J gene TRBJ1-1, with D perhaps matching TRBD1 (6 bases). V lost 3 bases, J lost 8 bases, and 13 bases lay in between. The CDR3 has 13 residues. The CDR3 DNA follows: TGTGCCAGCAGTTTCCGGACAGCTAACGAAGCTTTCTTT. This sequence encodes CASSFRTANEAFF.

This clone was seen once. For the CDR3, the DNA is TGCGCCAGCAGCTTGTACGGGAAAGCCCTCGAGCAGTACTTC. Translation: CASSLYGKALEQYF. This chain links TRBV5-1 with TRBJ2-7; a possible D gene is TRBD2 (5 bases). Germline CDR1 is SGHRS and CDR2 is YFSETQ. The V end lost 1 base, the J end lost 6 bases, and 14 bases lay between the germline ends. The CDR3 runs to 14 residues.

The chain combines TRBV18 with TRBJ1-1; D perhaps matches TRBD1 (5 bases). Germline V lookup: CDR1 KGHSH, CDR2 LQKENI. V was pared by 2 bases and J by 1 base, with 20 bases between. The CDR3 has 18 amino acids. The CDR3 DNA reads as TGTGCCAGCTCACCATTAGGCAAGTTAGCGGGGACGAACACTGAAGCTTTCTTT. This gives the protein CASSPLGKLAGTNTEAFF. Together with reference TRBV18 and TRBJ1-1, the CDR3 gives the full variable domain: NAGVMQNPRHLVRRRGQEARLRCSPMKGHSHVYWYRQLPEEGLKFMVYLQKENIIDESGMPKERFSAEFPKEGPSILRIQQVVRGDSAAYFCASSPLGKLAGTNTEAFFGQGTRLTVV.

The chain links TRBV6-1 to TRBJ2-3, with TRBD2 matching 7 bases. V shed 2 bases and J 1 base; nucleotides not matched to a gene: 9. The CDR3 has 17 amino acids. Germline V gene sequence: CDR1 MNHNS, CDR2 SASEGT. CDR3 residues: CASSENFREARTDTQYF. CDR3 nucleotide sequence: TGTGCCAGCAGTGAAAACTTTCGGGAGGCACGCACAGATACGCAGTATTTT.

The V gene is TRBV12-3 or TRBV12-4, the J gene TRBJ2-2; D unresolved. The CDR3 extends over 12 amino acids. The V gene lost 8 bases and the J gene lost 6 bases, with 10 bases spanning the gap. CDR3 sequence reads: CASCGLPGELFF. CDR3 DNA sequence: TGTGCCAGCTGCGGCTTGCCCGGGGAGCTGTTTTTT.

The J gene is TRBJ2-5, the V gene TRBV2; 12 bases line up with TRBD1. The CDR3 is 14 residues long. Trimming at V came to 7 bases and at J to 1 base, leaving 1 base not matched to a gene. From germline, CDR1 is SNHLY and CDR2 FYNNEI. CDR3 residues: CASTGQGAQETQYF. As DNA, the CDR3 is TGTGCCAGCACGGGACAGGGGGCCCAAGAGACCCAGTACTTC.

This rearrangement joins TRBV20-1 to TRBJ2-3, with a tentative D call TRBD1 (5 bases). The germline gives CDR1 DFQATT, CDR2 SNEGSKA (reference sequence). Trimming pared 4 bases from V and 4 bases from J, leaving 6 bases between. The CDR3 is 11 residues long. The CDR3 reads CSAIGADTQYF. CDR3 coding DNA: TGCAGTGCTATAGGGGCAGATACGCAGTATTTT.

This chain connects TRBV9 to TRBJ1-2, with D maybe TRBD1 (6 bases). The germline CDR1 and CDR2 sequences are SGDLS and YYNGEE. The V end was cut by 0 bases, the J end by 8 bases, with 17 bases between. The CDR3 loop spans 15 amino acids. CDR3 DNA: TGTGCCAGCAGCGTAGCTACACAGGGCGGTGGAGGCTACACCTTC. Its protein is CASSVATQGGGGYTF.

The chain combines TRBV2 with TRBJ2-5, with D perhaps matching TRBD2 (6 bases). Germline V CDR1 and CDR2: SNHLY, FYNNEI. V was shortened by 4 bases and J by 0 bases, with 12 bases between the two germline ends. The CDR3 runs 15 residues. CDR3 sequence reads: CASSGTSRYQETQYF. The CDR3 DNA sequence: TGTGCCAGCAGTGGCACTAGCAGGTACCAAGAGACCCAGTACTTC. The complete variable domain, with remaining parts taken from reference TRBV2 and TRBJ2-5, reads EPEVTQTPSHQVTQMGQEVILRCVPISNHLYFYWYRQILGQKVEFLVSFYNNEISEKSEIFDDQFSVERPDGSNFTLKIRSTKLEDSAMYFCASSGTSRYQETQYFGPGTRLLVL.

This rearrangement joins TRBV28 to TRBJ1-5, with D possibly TRBD1 on 5 matching bases. Looked up from germline, CDR1 is MDHEN and CDR2 is SYDVKM. CDR3 length equals 15 residues. V lost 1 base and J lost 5, with 12 bases in between. For the CDR3, the DNA is TGTGCCAGCAGTTTATCCAGGGCGGGGTATCAGCCCCAGCATTTT. This translates into CASSLSRAGYQPQHF.

The chain uses TRBV6-5 and TRBJ2-7, with TRBD1 identical over 7 bases. CDR3 length: 13 amino acids. Trimming took 6 bases from V and 2 from J; bases not matched to a gene: 4. Germline CDR1 MNHEY, CDR2 SVGAGI. This chain's CDR3 is CASSTGDTYEQYF. In DNA, the CDR3 is TGTGCCAGCAGCACAGGGGATACCTACGAGCAGTACTTC.

The chain uses TRBV19 and TRBJ1-2, with D hard to call. V lost 3 bases and J 8 bases, leaving 13 bases between the germline ends. The V gene's germline CDR1 is LNHDA and CDR2 SQIVND (reference sequence). This CDR3 region has 13 residues. CDR3 coding DNA: TGTGCCAGTAGTATCTTTGACGAACAGGGCTACACCTTC. Amino acids: CASSIFDEQGYTF.

V usage is TRBV7-8 and J usage is TRBJ2-2; TRBD2 matches 12 bases. This CDR3 is 16 amino acids long. After removal of 6 bases from V and 4 bases from J, the junction contained 6 bases not matched to a gene. Germline V CDR1 and CDR2: SGHVS, FQNEAQ. The CDR3 spells CASRGPGLAGTGELFF. CDR3 nucleotide sequence: TGTGCCAGCAGAGGACCGGGACTAGCGGGCACCGGGGAGCTGTTTTTT. The entire variable domain, with the rest obtained from reference TRBV7-8 and TRBJ2-2, is as follows: GAGVSQSPRYKVAKRGQDVALRCDPISGHVSLFWYQQALGQGPEFLTYFQNEAQLDKSGLPSDRFFAERPEGSVSTLKIQRTQQEDSAVYLCASRGPGLAGTGELFFGEGSRLTVL.

The chain recombines TRBV6-2 or TRBV6-3 with TRBJ1-5; D might be TRBD1 (5 bases). This CDR3 region has 16 residues. Deletions cut 3 bases from V and 6 bases from J, with 18 bases between. Germline V gives CDR1 MNHEY, CDR2 SVGEGT. This CDR3 reads CASSYRQGLSFQPQHF. CDR3 sequence (DNA): TGTGCCAGCAGTTATCGGCAGGGCTTAAGCTTTCAGCCCCAGCATTTT.

The chain couples TRBV3-1 (or the pseudogene TRBV3-2) to TRBJ2-1, with D possibly being TRBD1 (6 bases). CDR1 and CDR2 (germline): LGHDT, YNNKEL (reference sequence). This CDR3 region has 16 residues. Trimming removed 1 base at V and 3 bases at J, with 13 bases between. The CDR3 DNA sequence: TGTGCCAGCAGCCAAGGGACAGCGGATTGCTACAATGAGCAGTTCTTC. It specifies CASSQGTADCYNEQFF.

The chain links TRBV4-2 to TRBJ1-1, with TRBD1 identical over 8 bases. The germline gives CDR1 LGHNA, CDR2 YNFKEQ. The V and J ends lost 1 base and 4 bases, in that order; junction bases with no gene match: 14. The CDR3 totals 18 residues. The CDR3 loop reads CASSQAKPFRGRITEAFF. DNA of the CDR3: TGTGCCAGCAGCCAAGCCAAACCTTTCAGGGGGCGGATCACTGAAGCTTTCTTT.

This clone was counted once. The V and J genes are TRBV27 and TRBJ1-2; TRBD1 is a possible D gene (6 bases). Germline CDR1 is MNHEY and CDR2 is SMNVEV (reference sequence). This CDR3 contains 16 residues. Trimming took off 6 bases at V and 0 bases at J, with 17 bases between the two ends. The CDR3 DNA is TGTGCCAGCAGCAGGACAGCGCTTAAAGCTAACTATGGCTACACCTTC. Translated, it gives CASSRTALKANYGYTF.

Here the CDR3 reads CASSPIAGVTGANVLTF. The CDR3 coding sequence is TGTGCCAGCAGCCCTATAGCGGGAGTGACTGGGGCCAACGTCCTGACTTTC. The rearrangement uses TRBV5-6 and TRBJ2-6; 9 positions agree with TRBD2. The CDR3 covers 17 residues. Germline V lookup: CDR1 SGHDT, CDR2 YYEEEE. The J segment lost 2 bases and the V segment lost 4 bases, leaving 7 bases of the junction unmatched.

CDR3 region: CASSPARDYYGYTF. CDR3 sequence (DNA): TGTGCCAGCTCACCGGCCAGGGACTACTATGGCTACACCTTC. The chain joins TRBV18 to TRBJ1-2; weak D call: TRBD1 (5 bases). Germline loops: CDR1 KGHSH, CDR2 LQKENI. Trimming shortened V by 3 bases and J by 3 bases, and 11 bases separated the two germline ends. This CDR3 has 14 residues.

The V call is TRBV5-1, the J call TRBJ1-1; 8 nucleotides match TRBD1. This CDR3 contains 13 residues. Germline CDR1 reads SGHRS; CDR2 reads YFSETQ. V lost 5 bases and J lost 6; bases outside the gene matches: 6. The CDR3 is CASSGQGAAEAFF. The CDR3 DNA is TGCGCCAGCAGTGGACAGGGTGCCGCTGAAGCTTTCTTT.

The chain couples TRBV5-6 to TRBJ1-3, with 8 bases that match TRBD1. J lost 3 bases, V lost 3 bases, and 5 bases had no gene match. The CDR3 spans 15 residues. Germline CDR1 is SGHDT and CDR2 is YYEEEE. CDR3: CASSSPGGSGNTIYF. In DNA, the CDR3 is TGTGCCAGCAGCTCACCAGGGGGCAGTGGAAACACCATATATTTT.

This clone came up a few times. This chain links TRBV18 with TRBJ1-5; 12 bases are shared with TRBD1. The V and J ends lost 5 bases and 7 bases, in that order; junction bases with no gene match: 6. The CDR3 is made up of 15 amino acids. Germline V CDR1 and CDR2: KGHSH, LQKENI. CDR3 nucleotides: TGTGCCAGCTCAGAAGGGACAGGGGGCCGGCAGCCCCAGCATTTT. Protein: CASSEGTGGRQPQHF.

The chain recombines TRBV11-3 with TRBJ2-2; 9 nucleotides line up with TRBD1. Per the germline V gene, CDR1 is SGHNT and CDR2 is YENEEA. The CDR3 length is 20 residues. Trimming took 1 base from V and 2 from J; bases not matched to a gene: 14. The CDR3 region has the DNA TGTGCCAGCAGCTTAGGGCATGGGACAGGGAGCATGGGTAACACCGGGGAGCTGTTTTTT. Its protein is CASSLGHGTGSMGNTGELFF.

The rearrangement joins TRBV27 to TRBJ2-7; 9 nucleotides match TRBD2. V was pared by 3 bases and J by 1 base, with 10 bases of the junction left unmatched. Germline CDR1 MNHEY, CDR2 SMNVEV (reference sequence). The CDR3 is 17 residues long. The CDR3 coding sequence is TGTGCCAGCAGTTTGGCACTAGCGGGCCAGCCGTCCTACGAGCAGTACTTC. This translates into CASSLALAGQPSYEQYF.

V usage is TRBV6-5 and J usage is TRBJ2-1; 13 bases agree with TRBD2. The V gene's germline CDR1 is MNHEY and CDR2 SVGAGI. This CDR3 region has 14 residues. V was pared by 6 bases and J by 8 bases, with 4 bases of the junction left unmatched. This chain's CDR3 is CASRGLAGVHEQFF. The CDR3 DNA is TGTGCCAGCAGAGGACTAGCGGGAGTTCATGAGCAGTTCTTC.

The chain recombines TRBV15 with TRBJ1-5, with 7 bases lining up with TRBD1. V was pared by 3 bases and J by 0 bases, with 2 bases of the junction left unmatched. Germline CDR1 reads LNHNV; CDR2 reads YYDKDF (reference sequence). The CDR3 contains 15 residues. The CDR3 DNA reads TGTGCCACCAGCAGCCGGGACAGTAGCAATCAGCCCCAGCATTTT. Protein product: CATSSRDSSNQPQHF.